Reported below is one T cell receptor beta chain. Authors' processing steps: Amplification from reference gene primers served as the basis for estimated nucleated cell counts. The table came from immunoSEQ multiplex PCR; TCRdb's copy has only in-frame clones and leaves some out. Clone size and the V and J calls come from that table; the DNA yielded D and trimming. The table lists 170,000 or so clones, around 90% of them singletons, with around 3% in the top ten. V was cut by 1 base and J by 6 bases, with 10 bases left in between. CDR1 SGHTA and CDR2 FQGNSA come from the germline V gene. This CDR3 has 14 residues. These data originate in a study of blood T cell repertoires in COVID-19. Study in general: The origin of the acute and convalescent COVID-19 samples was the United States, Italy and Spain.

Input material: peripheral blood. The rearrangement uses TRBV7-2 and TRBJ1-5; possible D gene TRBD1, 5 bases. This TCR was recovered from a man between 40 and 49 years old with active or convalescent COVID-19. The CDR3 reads CASSLGGDVQPQHF. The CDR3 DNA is TGTGCCAGCAGCTTAGGGGGCGACGTTCAGCCCCAGCATTTT.